The source of this T cell receptor beta chain is a study of shared clonotypes between healthy human individuals (dated by TCRdb to the early 2020s). About the study as a whole: Three men and a couple of women, aged 18 to 49 years, made up the cohort. To estimate repertoire size and how much clonotypes are shared between individuals, the study performed deep sequencing of blood TCR repertoires from a few healthy adults. Per donor, three plates each were used for CD4 naive and CD4 memory, two for CD8 naive, and one for CD8 memory. Between about 0.8 and 9 billion PBMCs per donor were obtained by leukapheresis. To increase sequencing depth and limit assay-specific biases, TCR repertoire library preparation and sequencing were carried out by different laboratories using diverse techniques.

Beyond this particular receptor, the publication reports: Larger estimated clonotype richness was generally found for naive subsets than for memory subsets. Clonotypes shared by all four sorted-subset donors showed higher generation probabilities than non-shared clonotypes. Based on pairwise subsampling, the degree of clonotype sharing among donors was expected to be affected by sequencing depth. Approximately 5% of naive CD4, around 3.6% of naive CD8, 2.3% of memory CD4, and around 0.4% of memory CD8 clonotypes were shared across a handful of donors. Even with the large sequencing depth, rarefaction of the sorted-subset datasets indicated that sequencing was incomplete. The genetic and exposure-history diversity represented was limited by the small number of donors. Sampling was restricted to blood, and TCR repertoires in tissue are likely to differ from TCR repertoires in blood.

From the germline V gene, CDR1 is MDHEN and CDR2 is SYDVKM. The CDR3, cysteine through phenylalanine, is 11 amino acids long. CDR3 DNA only is kept here, 33 bases in frame from base 1. At the junction V is shortened by 7 bases and J by 9 bases; bases outside the gene matches: 2. The donors were healthy, HIV-negative adults with no recently reported acute infections or vaccinations. Every donor was a Caucasian adult living in Nashville, Tennessee, USA. CD4+ T cells were enriched by magnetic negative selection, after which naive cells were positively selected on CD45RA and the negative fraction was taken as the memory subset. Blood was collected by leukapheresis, and PBMCs were isolated by Ficoll-Histopaque density gradient centrifugation and then cryopreserved in liquid nitrogen vapor phase. Analytical flow cytometry was used to check the purity and quantity of every magnetically sorted T cell population. Genomic DNA was isolated from every sorted fraction and measured by UV absorbance on a Nanodrop 2000c.

Using the deep immunoSEQ assay, multiplex PCR amplified TCR CDR3 regions from genomic DNA. Genomic DNA extracted from each cell subset was distributed evenly over all wells of several immunoSEQ 96-well plates, and each plate served as one replicate. For sorted subsets, 150 to 250 ng of genomic DNA, equivalent to around 29,000 T cell genomes, went into each replicate PCR. The purified libraries were quantified using a Qubit 3.0 fluorometer, sized with a Bioanalyzer 2100, and then quantified again using the KAPA Library Quantification kit. Every immunoSEQ 96-well plate was sequenced on a separate single-read 150-cycle Illumina NextSeq 550 flow cell. On the authors' methods: Because the immunoSEQ output included only junctional sequences and no quality scores, the filtering could not be the same as the filtering used for full-length reads. To assign V/J genes and CDR3, sequences were annotated against IMGT germline references using PyIR, a Python wrapper for IgBLAST v1.9. Any read was removed if the V/J assignment was weak (E-value above 1e-6), the CDR3 was missing, or the read contained stop codons, out-of-frame junctions, or ambiguous translated residues. A V3J clonotype was defined by an identical inferred V gene, J gene, and CDR3 amino acid sequence. The percentage overlap between two repertoires was calculated by dividing the number of shared unique clonotypes by the size of the smaller repertoire. RTK rarefaction, the Chao1 estimator, and Recon v2.1 estimates of unobserved clonotypes were used to assess repertoire richness. Generation probabilities were computed with OLGA for all TCRbeta clonotypes obtained by the gDNA method from several donors. The immuneACCESS repertoire file appears here via TCRdb, limited to in-frame rearrangements. These files lack a portion of the clones; in checked studies, under half of the deficit traces to unresolved V genes, and the cause of the others is not known. D and trimming were read from the DNA, whereas the V and J calls and clone size are those reported in that table. The sample has about 2.3 million clones on record, roughly 92% of them singletons. The ten largest clonotypes hold around 0.35% of the sample.

Worth noting for this clone: Its antigen is currently not known. No base qualities exist here, and no much larger clone lies one base off it.

The chain is assembled from TRBV28 and TRBJ1-5; TRBD1 fits 8 bases in the junction. Specimen: naive CD4+ T cells from PBMCs. The cell subset or site label, read with the paper, signifies: CD45RA+ positively selected. The receptor's source is a man between 18 and 35 years old in good health. Some clones in this sample may be carry-over from other donors' samples. CDR3 region: CASTDRGPQHF. The nucleotide sequence reads TGTGCCAGCACTGACAGGGGGCCCCAGCATTTT.